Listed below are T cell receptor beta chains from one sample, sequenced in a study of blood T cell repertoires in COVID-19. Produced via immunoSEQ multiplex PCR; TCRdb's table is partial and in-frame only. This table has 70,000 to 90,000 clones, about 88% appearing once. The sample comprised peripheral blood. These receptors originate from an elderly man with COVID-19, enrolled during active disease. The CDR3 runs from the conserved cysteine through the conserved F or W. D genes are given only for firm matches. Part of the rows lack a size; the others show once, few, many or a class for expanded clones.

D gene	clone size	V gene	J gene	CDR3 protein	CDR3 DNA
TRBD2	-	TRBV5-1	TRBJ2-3	CASSFTSGGTQYF	TGCGCCAGCAGCTTCACTAGCGGGGGTACGCAGTATTTT
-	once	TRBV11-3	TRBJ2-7	CASSLVGSSDEQYF	TGTGCCAGCAGCTTAGTCGGGTCTAGCGACGAGCAGTACTTC
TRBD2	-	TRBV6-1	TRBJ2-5	CASSERTSGGGGTQYF	TGTGCCAGCAGTGAGAGGACTAGCGGGGGCGGTGGGACCCAGTACTTC
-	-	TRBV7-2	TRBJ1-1	CASSRGTLNTEAFF	TGTGCCAGCAGCCGCGGGACGTTGAACACTGAAGCTTTCTTT
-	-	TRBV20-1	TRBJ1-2	CSASLTGYGYTF	TGCAGTGCTAGTTTAACAGGATATGGCTACACCTTC
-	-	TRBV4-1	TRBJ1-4	CASSQWGGEKLFF	TGCGCCAGCAGCCAATGGGGGGGTGAAAAACTGTTTTTT
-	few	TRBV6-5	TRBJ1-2	CASIFYPRGYGYTF	TGTGCCAGCATCTTCTATCCCCGCGGGTATGGCTACACCTTC
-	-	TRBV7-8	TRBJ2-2	CASSKRTGRAGELFF	TGTGCCAGCAGCAAAAGGACAGGGAGGGCCGGGGAGCTGTTTTTT
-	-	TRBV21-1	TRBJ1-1	CASSAGRLNTEAFF	TGTGCCAGCAGCGCGGGACGGCTGAACACTGAAGCTTTCTTT
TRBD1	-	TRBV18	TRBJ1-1	CASSYLTGDTEAFF	TGTGCCAGCTCATACCTTACAGGGGACACTGAAGCTTTCTTT
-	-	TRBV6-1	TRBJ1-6	CASSEIENTSGSPLHF	TGTGCCAGCAGTGAAATTGAAAACACCTCGGGTTCACCCCTCCACTTT
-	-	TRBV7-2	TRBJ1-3	CASSLAPVTGNTIYF	TGTGCCAGCAGCTTAGCTCCGGTTACTGGAAACACCATATATTTT
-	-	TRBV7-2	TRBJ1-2	CASSLVWGEGGYTF	TGTGCCAGCAGCTTAGTGTGGGGTGAGGGAGGCTACACCTTC
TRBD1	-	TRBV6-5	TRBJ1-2	CASSQDRDYGYTF	TGTGCCAGCAGCCAGGACAGGGACTATGGCTACACCTTC
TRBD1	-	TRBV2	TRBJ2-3	CASVRDRVADTQYF	TGTGCCAGCGTCCGGGACAGGGTAGCAGATACGCAGTATTTT
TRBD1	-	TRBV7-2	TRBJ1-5	CASSLTGGYSNQPQHF	TGTGCCAGCAGCTTGACAGGGGGCTATAGCAATCAGCCCCAGCATTTT
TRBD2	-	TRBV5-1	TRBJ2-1	CASSLEAGPGTSGGYNEQFF	TGCGCCAGCAGCTTGGAGGCAGGCCCCGGGACTAGCGGGGGCTACAATGAGCAGTTCTTC
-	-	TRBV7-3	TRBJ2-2	CASSLNRITGELFF	TGTGCCAGCAGCTTAAACAGGATCACCGGGGAGCTGTTTTTT
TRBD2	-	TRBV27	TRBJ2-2	CASSLEPPGLAGTGELFF	TGTGCCAGCAGTTTGGAACCCCCGGGACTAGCGGGGACCGGGGAGCTGTTTTTT
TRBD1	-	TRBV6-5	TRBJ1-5	CASSYDRGEPQHF	TGTGCCAGCAGTTACGACAGGGGAGAGCCCCAGCATTTT
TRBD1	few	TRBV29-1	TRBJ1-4	CSVEDTQGRLGEKLFF	TGCAGCGTTGAAGATACACAGGGGCGTCTAGGTGAAAAACTGTTTTTT
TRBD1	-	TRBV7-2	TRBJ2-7	CASSLVGQGVSYEQYF	TGTGCCAGCAGCTTAGTCGGGCAGGGGGTCTCCTACGAGCAGTACTTC
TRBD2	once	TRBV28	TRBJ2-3	CAGGGGRLDTQYF	TGTGCCGGCGGGGGGGGGCGCTTAGATACGCAGTATTTT
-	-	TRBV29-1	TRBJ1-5	CSVQASNQPQHF	TGCAGCGTTCAAGCAAGCAATCAGCCCCAGCATTTT
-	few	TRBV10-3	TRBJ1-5	CAISPGQFNQPQHF	TGTGCCATCAGTCCCGGACAATTCAATCAGCCCCAGCATTTT
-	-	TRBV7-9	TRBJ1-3	CASSSLMASGNTIYF	TGTGCCAGCAGCTCCCTGATGGCCTCTGGAAACACCATATATTTT
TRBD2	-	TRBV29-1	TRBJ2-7	CSVGPGGVNYEQYF	TGCAGCGTAGGCCCGGGGGGAGTAAACTACGAGCAGTACTTC
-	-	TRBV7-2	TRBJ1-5	CASSLDTGSQPQHF	TGTGCCAGCAGCTTAGATACAGGGAGTCAGCCCCAGCATTTT
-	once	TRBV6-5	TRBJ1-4	CAGRRGGTNEKLFF	TGTGCCGGGCGGAGAGGGGGAACTAATGAAAAACTGTTTTTT
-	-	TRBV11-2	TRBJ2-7	CASSSELAYEQYF	TGTGCCAGCAGCTCAGAATTAGCCTACGAGCAGTACTTC
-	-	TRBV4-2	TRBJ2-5	CASSHVFGGLRETQYF	TGTGCCAGCAGCCACGTCTTTGGGGGGTTACGGGAGACCCAGTACTTC
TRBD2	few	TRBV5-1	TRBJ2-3	CASSLASLAGGTDTQYF	TGCGCCAGCAGCTTGGCTTCCCTAGCGGGGGGCACAGATACGCAGTATTTT
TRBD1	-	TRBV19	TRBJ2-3	CASSPPGQGTLRTDTQYF	TGTGCCAGTAGTCCCCCGGGACAGGGAACCCTAAGAACAGATACGCAGTATTTT
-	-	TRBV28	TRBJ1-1	CASSLTRAEAFF	TGTGCCAGCAGTTTAACCAGGGCTGAAGCTTTCTTT
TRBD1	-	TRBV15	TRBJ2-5	CAIRRTGTGGGQETQYF	TGTGCCATCAGACGAACCGGGACAGGGGGCGGTCAAGAGACCCAGTACTTC
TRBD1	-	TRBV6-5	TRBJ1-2	CASSRGTAYGYTF	TGTGCCAGCAGTCGCGGGACAGCCTATGGCTACACCTTC
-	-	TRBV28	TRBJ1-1	CASSTLLGGEAFF	TGTGCCAGCAGTACTCTCTTGGGGGGTGAAGCTTTCTTT
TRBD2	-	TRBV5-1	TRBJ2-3	CASSTGLAGADTQYF	TGCGCCAGCAGCACGGGACTAGCGGGTGCAGATACGCAGTATTTT
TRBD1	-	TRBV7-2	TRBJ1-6	CASRLTGGETPLHF	TGTGCCAGCAGACTGACAGGGGGCGAGACACCCCTCCACTTT
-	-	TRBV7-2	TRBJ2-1	CASSLARFGEQFF	TGTGCCAGCAGCTTAGCCCGATTCGGTGAGCAGTTCTTC